The clone carrying this T cell receptor beta chain was detected only once. The sample originates from a study of blood T cell repertoires in COVID-19. Study information: Both acute and convalescent COVID-19 samples were obtained from the United States, Italy and Spain. The cDNA or gDNA used as material had been derived from T cells, B-cell-depleted T cells, or PBMCs.

Under the authors' procedure: Estimates of nucleated cell counts were drawn from the amplification of reference gene primers. Generated by immunoSEQ multiplex PCR, the TCRdb table keeps only in-frame clones and is missing some. V, J and clone size are those of that table, while D and trimming were read from the DNA. The sample shows around 91,000 clones, 79% of them seen only once. The CDR3 is 17 amino acids. Germline CDR1 SEHNR, CDR2 FQNEAQ (reference sequence). V lost 5 bases to trimming and J lost 0 bases, with 17 bases between them. The specimen was peripheral blood. This TCR came from a woman of 80 years or more with active or convalescent COVID-19. The rearrangement uses TRBV7-9 and TRBJ2-1; possible D gene TRBD2, 6 bases. The CDR3 DNA is TGTGCCAGCAGCCCCACCCCGGGACTGCCCTCCTACAATGAGCAGTTCTTC. Translated: CASSPTPGLPSYNEQFF.